This T cell receptor (beta chain) was captured by sequencing in a study of T-cell memory formation after mild COVID-19. V lost 3 bases and J 1 base, leaving 9 bases between the germline ends. Germline lookup yields CDR1 SQVTM and CDR2 ANQGSEA. CDR3 length: 13 residues. This clonotype came up a few times. Using constant-segment primers, 5'RACE produced TCR alpha and TCR beta cDNA libraries carrying sample barcodes and UMIs. TCRdb analysed the 5' RACE reads with MiXCR anew, one entry per CDR3 protein. The sample has under 300,000 distinct CDR3 sequences; about a sixth are singletons. J is TRBJ1-1 and V is TRBV29-1, with D hard to call. This receptor was taken from a man between 18 and 35 years old who had mild COVID-19 (a few samples of this study predate the infection). Cell type and time point are not known. Sequencing was carried out using PBMCs or a T cell subset sorted from them (not recorded which). CDR3 in DNA: TGCAGCGTTGACTCCCCTGAGAACACTGAAGCTTTCTTT. Translating gives CSVDSPENTEAFF.